Following are 9 T cell receptor beta chains from one sample sequenced in a study of blood T cell repertoires in COVID-19. Clones were sequenced by immunoSEQ multiplex PCR, and TCRdb holds only the in-frame ones, with some missing. The data hold 7,500 to 10,000 clones, with roughly nine tenths observed a single time. The sample was peripheral blood. These receptors were taken from a man between 60 and 75 years old with acute or convalescent COVID-19.

The chain employs TRBV5-1 and TRBJ2-5, with D maybe TRBD2 (5 bases). Germline lookup yields CDR1 SGHRS and CDR2 YFSETQ. V was cut by 9 bases and J by 3 bases, with 18 bases left in between. The CDR3 spans 14 residues. The CDR3 nucleotides are TGCGCCACCCGAGAGGGCCCGACGGAAGAGACCCAGTACTTC. It is translated as CATREGPTEETQYF.

The J gene is TRBJ1-2, the V gene TRBV7-8; D is possibly TRBD1 (5 bases). There are 12 residues in the CDR3. V lost 5 bases to trimming and J lost 9 bases, with 13 bases between them. The V gene's germline CDR1 is SGHVS and CDR2 FQNEAQ. In nucleotides, the CDR3 is TGTGCCAGCAGCCCAGGGCTCATGAGCTACACCTTC. This sequence encodes CASSPGLMSYTF.

CDR3 nucleotide sequence: TGTGCCACCAGCAAGGCCCCCCAGGGTTTAAATGAAAAACTGTTTTTT. Protein sequence: CATSKAPQGLNEKLFF. V gene TRBV15 combines with J gene TRBJ1-4; maybe TRBD1 (5 bases). The CDR3 has 16 amino acids. Germline CDR1 and CDR2: LNHNV and YYDKDF (reference sequence). The ends were cut back, 4 bases at V and 5 bases at J, with 17 bases in the middle.

The chain employs TRBV28 and TRBJ2-1, with a weak D call TRBD2 (7 bases). Germline CDR1 MDHEN, CDR2 SYDVKM. The germline V and J ends were trimmed by 6 bases and 5 bases, with 17 bases remaining between them. The CDR3 is made up of 15 amino acids. The CDR3 reads CASRNVGGANNEQFF. In DNA, the CDR3 is TGTGCCAGCAGAAACGTGGGGGGGGCAAACAATGAGCAGTTCTTC.

DNA for the CDR3: TGTGCCAGCAGTCGCAGGGGTTACGAGACCCAGTACTTC. It yields the protein CASSRRGYETQYF. The chain carries TRBV27 and TRBJ2-5, with D tentatively TRBD1 (6 bases). CDR1 and CDR2 from the germline V gene are MNHEY and SMNVEV (reference sequence). Trimming shortened V by 5 bases and J by 5 bases, and 12 bases separated the two germline ends. This CDR3 comprises 13 residues.

This clone was observed a single time. V and J are TRBV28 and TRBJ1-4; D call uncertain. Germline loops: CDR1 MDHEN, CDR2 SYDVKM. The CDR3 is 13 amino acids. Trimming took off 7 bases at V and 10 bases at J, with 16 bases between the two ends. This CDR3 reads CASTPPGSGKLFF. CDR3 bases: TGTGCCAGCACCCCCCCCGGGAGCGGAAAACTGTTTTTT. Supplemented by reference TRBV28 and TRBJ1-4, the full variable domain reads DVKVTQSSRYLVKRTGEKVFLECVQDMDHENMFWYRQDPGLGLRLIYFSYDVKMKEKGDIPEGYSVSREKKERFSLILESASTNQTSMYLCASTPPGSGKLFFGSGTQLSVL.

The chain combines TRBV18 with TRBJ1-4; 8 bases are shared with TRBD1. This CDR3 has 15 residues. V was clipped by 4 bases and J by 7 bases; unmatched bases: 8. In germline, CDR1 is KGHSH, CDR2 LQKENI. In DNA form, the CDR3 reads TGTGCCAGCTCACGCCGGACAGGGTGGGCTGAAAAACTGTTTTTT. Translating it yields CASSRRTGWAEKLFF.

This clone was counted between two and nine times. The V call is TRBV20-1, the J call TRBJ2-1; the D is unclear. The CDR3 has 14 amino acids. The germline V gene encodes CDR1 DFQATT and CDR2 SNEGSKA (reference sequence). V lost 3 bases, J lost 0 bases, and 9 bases lay in between. CDR3 residues: CSASDMSSYNEQFF. In DNA form, the CDR3 reads TGCAGTGCTAGTGATATGAGCTCCTACAATGAGCAGTTCTTC.

The chain links TRBV9 to TRBJ2-1, with 8 bases fitting TRBD2. CDR1 and CDR2 from the germline V gene are SGDLS and YYNGEE. This CDR3 has 16 residues. J lost 2 bases, V lost 0 bases, and 4 bases had no gene match. The CDR3 loop reads CASSVEVGLAYNEQFF. The DNA for the CDR3 is TGTGCCAGCAGCGTAGAGGTGGGACTAGCCTACAATGAGCAGTTCTTC.